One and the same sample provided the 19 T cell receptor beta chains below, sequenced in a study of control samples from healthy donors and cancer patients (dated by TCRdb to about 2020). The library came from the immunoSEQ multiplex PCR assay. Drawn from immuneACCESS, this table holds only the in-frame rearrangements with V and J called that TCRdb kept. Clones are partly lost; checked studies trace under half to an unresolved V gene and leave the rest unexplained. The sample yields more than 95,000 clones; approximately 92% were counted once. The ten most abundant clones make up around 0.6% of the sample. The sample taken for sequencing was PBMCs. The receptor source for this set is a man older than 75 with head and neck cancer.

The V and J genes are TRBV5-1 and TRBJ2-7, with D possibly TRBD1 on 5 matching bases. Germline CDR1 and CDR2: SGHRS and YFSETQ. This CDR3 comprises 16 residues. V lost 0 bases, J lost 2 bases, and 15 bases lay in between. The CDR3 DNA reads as TGCGCCAGCAGCTTGGCCGATGGGCAGGGAACCTACGAGCAGTACTTC. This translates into CASSLADGQGTYEQYF.

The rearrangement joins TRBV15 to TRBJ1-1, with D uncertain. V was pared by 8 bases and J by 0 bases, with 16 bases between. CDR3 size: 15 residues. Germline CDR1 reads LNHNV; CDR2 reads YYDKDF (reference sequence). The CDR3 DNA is TGTGCCACCTCCCAACGCAGGTTCGTGAACACTGAAGCTTTCTTT. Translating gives CATSQRRFVNTEAFF.

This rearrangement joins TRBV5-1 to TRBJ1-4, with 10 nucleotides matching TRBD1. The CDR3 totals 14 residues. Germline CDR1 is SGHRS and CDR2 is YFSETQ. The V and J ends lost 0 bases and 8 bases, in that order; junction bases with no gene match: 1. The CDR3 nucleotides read TGCGCCAGCAGCTTGGAGGGACAGGGGGAAAAACTGTTTTTT. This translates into CASSLEGQGEKLFF.

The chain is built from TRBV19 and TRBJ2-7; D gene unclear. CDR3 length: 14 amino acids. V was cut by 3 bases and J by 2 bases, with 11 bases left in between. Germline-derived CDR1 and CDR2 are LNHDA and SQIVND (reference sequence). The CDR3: CASSMGPSPYEQYF. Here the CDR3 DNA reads TGTGCCAGTAGTATGGGCCCCTCGCCCTACGAGCAGTACTTC. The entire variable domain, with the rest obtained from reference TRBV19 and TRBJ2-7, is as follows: DGGITQSPKYLFRKEGQNVTLSCEQNLNHDAMYWYRQDPGQGLRLIYYSQIVNDFQKGDIAEGYSVSREKKESFPLTVTSAQKNPTAFYLCASSMGPSPYEQYFGPGTRLTVT.

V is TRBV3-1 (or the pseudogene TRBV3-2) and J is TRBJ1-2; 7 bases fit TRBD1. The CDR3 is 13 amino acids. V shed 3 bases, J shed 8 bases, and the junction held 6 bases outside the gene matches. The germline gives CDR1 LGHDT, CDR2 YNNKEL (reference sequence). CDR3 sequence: CASSHTGERGYTF. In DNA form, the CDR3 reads TGTGCCAGCAGCCATACAGGGGAGCGAGGCTACACCTTC.

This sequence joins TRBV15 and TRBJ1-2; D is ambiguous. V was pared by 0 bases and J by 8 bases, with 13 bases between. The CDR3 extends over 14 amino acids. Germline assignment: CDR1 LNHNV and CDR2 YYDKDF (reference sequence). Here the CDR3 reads CATSRDVTVRGYTF. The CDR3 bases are TGTGCCACCAGCAGAGATGTAACGGTTCGGGGCTACACCTTC.

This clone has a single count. The CDR3 sequence: CASSQEWKGRDSYNSPLHF. For the CDR3, the DNA is TGTGCCAGCAGCCAAGAGTGGAAGGGGAGGGACTCCTATAATTCACCCCTCCACTTT. This chain uses TRBV14 with TRBJ1-6; D perhaps matches TRBD1 (5 bases). Trimming took off 0 bases at V and 0 bases at J, with 15 bases between the two ends. The germline gives CDR1 SGHDN, CDR2 FVKESK. The CDR3 has 19 residues.

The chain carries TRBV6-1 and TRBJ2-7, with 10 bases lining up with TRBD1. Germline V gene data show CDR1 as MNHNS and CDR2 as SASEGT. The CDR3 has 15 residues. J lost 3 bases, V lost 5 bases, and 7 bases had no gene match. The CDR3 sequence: CASSLRGQGVYEQYF. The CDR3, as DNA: TGTGCCAGCAGTTTAAGAGGACAGGGGGTCTACGAGCAGTACTTC.

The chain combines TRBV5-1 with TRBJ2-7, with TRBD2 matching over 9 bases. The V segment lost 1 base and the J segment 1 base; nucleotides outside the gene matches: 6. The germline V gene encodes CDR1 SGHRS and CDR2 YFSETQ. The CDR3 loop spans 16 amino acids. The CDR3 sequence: CASSLLGGRESYEQYF. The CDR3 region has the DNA TGCGCCAGCAGCTTGCTCGGCGGGAGGGAATCCTACGAGCAGTACTTC.

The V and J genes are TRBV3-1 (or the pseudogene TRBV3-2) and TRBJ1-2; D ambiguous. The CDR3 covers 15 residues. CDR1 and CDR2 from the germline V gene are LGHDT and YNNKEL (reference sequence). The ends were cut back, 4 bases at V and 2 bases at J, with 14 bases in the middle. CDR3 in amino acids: CASSLRGQENYGYTF. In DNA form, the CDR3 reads TGTGCCAGCAGCCTCCGAGGGCAGGAGAACTATGGCTACACCTTC.

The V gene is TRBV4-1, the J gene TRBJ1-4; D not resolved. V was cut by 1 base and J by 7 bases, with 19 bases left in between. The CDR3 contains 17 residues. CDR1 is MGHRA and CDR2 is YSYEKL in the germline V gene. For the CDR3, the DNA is TGCGCCAGCAGCCAAGTGCCACGGGAGGCCGGGATTGAAAAACTGTTTTTT. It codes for CASSQVPREAGIEKLFF.

The CDR3 DNA is TGTGCCAGCAGCTTGCTCGAACTAGCGGGGGGCTCCTACAATGAGCAGTTCTTC. It yields the protein CASSLLELAGGSYNEQFF. The chain carries TRBV5-6 and TRBJ2-1, with TRBD2 matching 12 bases. Germline CDR1 is SGHDT and CDR2 is YYEEEE. Trimming removed 1 base from V and 0 bases from J; junction bases left unmatched: 5. The length of the CDR3 is 18 residues.

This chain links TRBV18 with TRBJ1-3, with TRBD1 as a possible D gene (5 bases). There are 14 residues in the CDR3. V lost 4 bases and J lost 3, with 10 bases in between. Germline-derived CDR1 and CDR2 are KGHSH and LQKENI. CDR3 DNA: TGTGCCAGCTCACTTCCTAGGGGTGGAAACACCATATATTTT. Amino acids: CASSLPRGGNTIYF.

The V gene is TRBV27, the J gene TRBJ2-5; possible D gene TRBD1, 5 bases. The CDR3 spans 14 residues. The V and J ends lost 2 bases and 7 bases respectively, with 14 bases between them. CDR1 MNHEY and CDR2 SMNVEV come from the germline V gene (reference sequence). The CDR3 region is CASSLVRAPWTQYF. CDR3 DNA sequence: TGTGCCAGCAGTTTAGTCAGGGCCCCTTGGACCCAGTACTTC.

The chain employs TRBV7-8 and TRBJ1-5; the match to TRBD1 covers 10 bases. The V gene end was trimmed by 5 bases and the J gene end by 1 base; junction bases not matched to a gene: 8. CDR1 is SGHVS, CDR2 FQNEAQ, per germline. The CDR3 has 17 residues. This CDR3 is CASSPTTGGLSNQPQHF. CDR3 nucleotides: TGTGCCAGCAGCCCCACGACAGGGGGCCTGAGCAATCAGCCCCAGCATTTT. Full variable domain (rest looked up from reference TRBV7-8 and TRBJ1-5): GAGVSQSPRYKVAKRGQDVALRCDPISGHVSLFWYQQALGQGPEFLTYFQNEAQLDKSGLPSDRFFAERPEGSVSTLKIQRTQQEDSAVYLCASSPTTGGLSNQPQHFGDGTRLSIL.

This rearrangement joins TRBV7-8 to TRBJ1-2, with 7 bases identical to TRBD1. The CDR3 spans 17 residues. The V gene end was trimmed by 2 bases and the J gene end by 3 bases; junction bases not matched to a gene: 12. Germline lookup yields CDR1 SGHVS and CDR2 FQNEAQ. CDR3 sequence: CASSLRALGGTDYGYTF. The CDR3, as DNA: TGTGCCAGCAGCTTAAGGGCCCTAGGGGGCACCGACTATGGCTACACCTTC.

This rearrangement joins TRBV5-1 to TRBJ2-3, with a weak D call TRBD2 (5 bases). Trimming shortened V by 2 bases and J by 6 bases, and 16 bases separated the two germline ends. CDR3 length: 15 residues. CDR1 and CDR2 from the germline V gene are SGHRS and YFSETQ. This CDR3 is CASSLTAPGEDTQYF. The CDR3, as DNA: TGCGCCAGCAGCTTAACGGCCCCCGGGGAGGATACGCAGTATTTT.

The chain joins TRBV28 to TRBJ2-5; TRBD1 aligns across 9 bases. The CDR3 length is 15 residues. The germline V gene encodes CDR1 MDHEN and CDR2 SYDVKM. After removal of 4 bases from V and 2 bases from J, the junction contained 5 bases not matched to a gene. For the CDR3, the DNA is TGTGCCAGCAGTTCACCGGGACAGGGACAAGAGACCCAGTACTTC. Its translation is CASSSPGQGQETQYF. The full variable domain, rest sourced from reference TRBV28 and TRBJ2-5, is DVKVTQSSRYLVKRTGEKVFLECVQDMDHENMFWYRQDPGLGLRLIYFSYDVKMKEKGDIPEGYSVSREKKERFSLILESASTNQTSMYLCASSSPGQGQETQYFGPGTRLLVL.

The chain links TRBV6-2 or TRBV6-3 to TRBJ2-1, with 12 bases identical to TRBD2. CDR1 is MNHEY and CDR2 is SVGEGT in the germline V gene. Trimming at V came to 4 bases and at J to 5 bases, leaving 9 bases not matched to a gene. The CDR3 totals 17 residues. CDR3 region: CASSSTLAGGPHNEQFF. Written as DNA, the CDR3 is TGTGCCAGCAGTTCCACCCTAGCGGGAGGGCCACACAATGAGCAGTTCTTC.